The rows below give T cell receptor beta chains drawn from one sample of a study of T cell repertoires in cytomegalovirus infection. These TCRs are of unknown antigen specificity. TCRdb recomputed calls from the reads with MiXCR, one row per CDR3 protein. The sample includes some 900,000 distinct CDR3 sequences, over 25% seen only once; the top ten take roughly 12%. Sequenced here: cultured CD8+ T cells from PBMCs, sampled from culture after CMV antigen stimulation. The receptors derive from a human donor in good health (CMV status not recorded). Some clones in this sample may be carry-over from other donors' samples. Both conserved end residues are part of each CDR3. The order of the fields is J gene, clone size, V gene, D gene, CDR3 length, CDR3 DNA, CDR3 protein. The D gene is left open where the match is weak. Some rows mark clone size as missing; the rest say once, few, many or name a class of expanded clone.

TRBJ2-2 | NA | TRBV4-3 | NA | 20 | TGCGCCAGCAGCCAAGAACGGGACGAGTTTTTAATATTTGACACCGGGGAGCTGTTTTTT | CASSQERDEFLIFDTGELFF
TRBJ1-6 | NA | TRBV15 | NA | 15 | TGTGCCACCAGCAGAGGACAGCGGATTAATTCACCCCTCCACTTT | CATSRGQRINSPLHF
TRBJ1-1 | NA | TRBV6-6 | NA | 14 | TGTGCCAGCATCACAGACAGGCCGAACACTGAAGCTTTCTTT | CASITDRPNTEAFF
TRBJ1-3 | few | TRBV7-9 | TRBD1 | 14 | TGTGCCAGTGTGACAGGGAGCTCTGGAAACACCATATATTTT | CASVTGSSGNTIYF
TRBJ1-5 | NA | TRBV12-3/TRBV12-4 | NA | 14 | TGTGCCAGCAGTTTTGGAACATACAATCAGCCCCAGCATTTT | CASSFGTYNQPQHF
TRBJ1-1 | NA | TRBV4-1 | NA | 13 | TGCGCCAGCAGCCCAATGACGAACACTGAAGCTTTCTTT | CASSPMTNTEAFF
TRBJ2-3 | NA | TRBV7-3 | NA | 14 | TGTGCCAGCAGCGCGGGCTTTTCCACAGATACGCAGTATTTT | CASSAGFSTDTQYF
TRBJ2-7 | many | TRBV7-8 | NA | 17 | TGTGCCAGCAGCCTCAGGGGTGTAGGGCAGGGTCGCTACGAGCAGTACTTC | CASSLRGVGQGRYEQYF
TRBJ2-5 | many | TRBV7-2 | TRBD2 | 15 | TGTGCCAGCAGCCGGACTAGCGAACCCCAAGAGACCCAGTACTTC | CASSRTSEPQETQYF
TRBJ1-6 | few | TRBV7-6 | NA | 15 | TGTGCCAGCAGCTTAGCGGCAGAATATAATTCACCCCTCCACTTT | CASSLAAEYNSPLHF
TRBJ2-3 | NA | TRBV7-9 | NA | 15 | TGTGCCAGCAGCTCCGACCAAGGTACCACAGATACGCAGTATTTT | CASSSDQGTTDTQYF
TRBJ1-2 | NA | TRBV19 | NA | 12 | TGTGCCAGTAGTTATCCGGGGGGGGTCCCCACCTTC | CASSYPGGVPTF
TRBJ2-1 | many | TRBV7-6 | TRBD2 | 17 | TGTGCCAGCAGCTTGGGATGGGCGGGGGGCGGCTACAATGAGCAGTTCTTC | CASSLGWAGGGYNEQFF
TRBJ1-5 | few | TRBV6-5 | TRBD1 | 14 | TGTGCCAGCAGCTCTGGGACAGTAGATCAGCCCCAGCATTTT | CASSSGTVDQPQHF
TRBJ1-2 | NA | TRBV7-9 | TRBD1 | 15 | TGTGCCAGCAGCGAACAGGGGGCTGAATACTATGGCTACACCTTC | CASSEQGAEYYGYTF
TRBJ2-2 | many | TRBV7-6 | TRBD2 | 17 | TGTGCCAGCAGCTTCCATAGCGGGGGCAGAGGGACCGGGGAGCTGTTTTTT | CASSFHSGGRGTGELFF
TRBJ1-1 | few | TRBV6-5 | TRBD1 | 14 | TGTGCCAGCAGTCCCGGGACAGGCTTCGCTGAAGCTTTCTTT | CASSPGTGFAEAFF
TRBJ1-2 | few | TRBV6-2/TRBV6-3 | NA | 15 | TGTGCCAGCAGCCCCGGACAGATTATTTTCTATGGCTACACCTTC | CASSPGQIIFYGYTF
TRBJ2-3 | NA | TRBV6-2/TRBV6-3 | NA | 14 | TGTGCCAGCAGTCACGGGACACCTAATCAGCCCCAGTATTTT | CASSHGTPNQPQYF
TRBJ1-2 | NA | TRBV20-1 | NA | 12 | TGCAGTGCTAGAGGGACCGCCTATGGCTACACCTTC | CSARGTAYGYTF
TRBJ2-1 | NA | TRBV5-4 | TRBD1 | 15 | TGTGCCAGCACCCACCCCGCGACAGGGGTCAATGAGCAGTTCTTC | CASTHPATGVNEQFF
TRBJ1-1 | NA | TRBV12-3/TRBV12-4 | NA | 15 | TGTGCCAGCAGAAGTCCTGGTACAGGGCGCACTGAAGCTTTCTTT | CASRSPGTGRTEAFF
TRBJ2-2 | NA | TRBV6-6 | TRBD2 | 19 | TGTGCCAGTCCATCTTCTAGACTAGCGGGGGACCCGAACACCGGGGAGCTGTTTTTT | CASPSSRLAGDPNTGELFF
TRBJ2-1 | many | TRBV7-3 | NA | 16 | TGTGCCAGCAGCTTAATCGGGTCGAGCTCCTACAATGAGCAGTTCTTC | CASSLIGSSSYNEQFF
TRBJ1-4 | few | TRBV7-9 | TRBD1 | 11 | TGTGCCAGTACAGGGGATGAAAAACTGTTTTTT | CASTGDEKLFF
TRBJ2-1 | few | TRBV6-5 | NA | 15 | TGTGCCAGCAGTTACGCCGGGGGTGTTTACAATGAGCAGTTCTTC | CASSYAGGVYNEQFF
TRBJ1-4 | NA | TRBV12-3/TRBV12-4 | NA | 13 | TGTGCCAGCACCTTAAGGGGACTAGAAAAACTGTTTTTT | CASTLRGLEKLFF
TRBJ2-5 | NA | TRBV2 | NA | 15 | TGTGCCAGTAGTGAAATAGGGATCCGGGGAGAGACCCAGTACTTC | CASSEIGIRGETQYF
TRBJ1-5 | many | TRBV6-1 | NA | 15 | TGTGCCAGCAGTGGATCCAGGGGTGACAATCAGCCCCAGCATTTT | CASSGSRGDNQPQHF
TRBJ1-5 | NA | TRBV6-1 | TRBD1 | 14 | TGTGCCAGCAGTTACCGACAGGGCGGTCAGCCCCAGCATTTT | CASSYRQGGQPQHF
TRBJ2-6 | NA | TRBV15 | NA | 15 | TGTGCCACCAGCAGAGCTGGGACAGGGGCCAACGTCCTGACTTTC | CATSRAGTGANVLTF
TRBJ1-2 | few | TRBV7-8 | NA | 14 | TGTGCCAGCAGTTCAGTCCTTAATCTCTATGGCTACACCTTC | CASSSVLNLYGYTF
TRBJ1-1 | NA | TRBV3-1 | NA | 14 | TGTGCCAGCAGCCAAGATGTCGGGGTCACTGAAGCTTTCTTT | CASSQDVGVTEAFF
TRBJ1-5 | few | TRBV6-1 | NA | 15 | TGTGCCAGCAGTGAAGAAAACAGAGGGAGGCAGCCCCAGCATTTT | CASSEENRGRQPQHF
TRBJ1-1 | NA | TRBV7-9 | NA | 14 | TGTGCCAGCAGCCCTACGGCGGGAGCCAGTGAAGCTTTCTTT | CASSPTAGASEAFF
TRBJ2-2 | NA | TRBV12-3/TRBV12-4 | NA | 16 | TGTGCCAGCAGTTTCTCGGGCAGGGTGGGCACCGGGGAGCTGTTTTTT | CASSFSGRVGTGELFF
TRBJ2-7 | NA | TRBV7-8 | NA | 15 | TGTGCCAGCAGCTTAGGGGTGGGGGCCTCCTACGAGCAGTACTTC | CASSLGVGASYEQYF
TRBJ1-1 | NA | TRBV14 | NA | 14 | TGTGCCAGCAGCCACACGACAGGCGATACTGAAGCTTTCTTT | CASSHTTGDTEAFF
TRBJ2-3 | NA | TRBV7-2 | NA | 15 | TGTGCCAGCAGCTTAGTCAGGGACAGCACAGATACGCAGTATTTT | CASSLVRDSTDTQYF
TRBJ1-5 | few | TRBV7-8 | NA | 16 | TGTGCCAGCAGCTCCTTACTCAGGGGCGCAAGGCAGCCCCAGCATTTT | CASSSLLRGARQPQHF
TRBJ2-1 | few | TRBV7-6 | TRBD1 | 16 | TGTGCCAGCAGCCCGAGACAGGGAGATTACTACAATGAGCAGTTCTTC | CASSPRQGDYYNEQFF
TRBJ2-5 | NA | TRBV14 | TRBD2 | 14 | TGTGCCAGCAGCTTATGGACTAGCCAAGAGACCCAGTACTTC | CASSLWTSQETQYF